A single sample gave rise to the 30 T cell receptor beta chains below, sequenced in a study of blood T cells in healthy people across ages (dated by TCRdb to between 2015 and 2016). Library preparation was by 5' RACE. The instrument given in TCRdb is Illumina HiSeq 2500. A second roughly 6 to 12 cycle PCR used a sample-barcoded 5' primer and a J-beta primer mix. TCRdb reanalyzed the raw reads on its own, using fastp at Q25 for trimming and MiXCR for clone calling, and kept in-frame beta chains. Entries that share a CDR3 protein sequence are merged under the most common genes and DNA. The sample table contains 1.5 million to 2 million distinct CDR3 sequences; only one count was recorded for around 48% of them. In total, the top ten clones hold about 2.1% of the sample. The material sequenced was blood. These receptor sequences come from a woman aged 40-49 years in good health.

This clonotype was detected a few times. Written as DNA, the CDR3 is TGCGCCAGCAGCCAGGATGCCTTACTAGCGGGGCTCTACAATGAGCAGTTCTTC. It is translated as CASSQDALLAGLYNEQFF. The chain has TRBV4-3 and TRBJ2-1; TRBD2 aligns across 10 bases. The ends lost 3 bases at V and 3 bases at J; junction bases unmatched: 11. CDR3 length: 18 residues. Per the germline V gene, CDR1 is LGHNA and CDR2 is YSLEER.

The chain carries TRBV6-1 and TRBJ2-5; no clear D gene. The CDR3 extends over 14 amino acids. CDR1 and CDR2 (germline): MNHNS, SASEGT. V was shortened by 3 bases and J by 2 bases, with 10 bases between the two germline ends. The CDR3: CASSDTTLQETQYF. The CDR3 DNA follows: TGTGCCAGCAGTGATACGACTCTTCAAGAGACCCAGTACTTC.

A few counts support this clonotype. The chain is built from TRBV20-1 and TRBJ1-5; TRBD1 might be the D (6 bases). V shed 1 base and J shed 2 bases, with 18 bases lying between them. Germline V gene data show CDR1 as DFQATT and CDR2 as SNEGSKA (reference sequence). The CDR3 covers 17 residues. The CDR3 protein is CSARAERRGFGNQPQHF. The DNA for the CDR3 is TGCAGTGCTAGAGCCGAACGAAGGGGGTTTGGCAATCAGCCCCAGCATTTT.

The chain employs TRBV2 and TRBJ1-3; no definite D call. The germline V gene has CDR1 SNHLY and CDR2 FYNNEI. Trimming pared 3 bases from V and 0 bases from J, leaving 12 bases between. The CDR3 has 16 amino acids. In DNA form, the CDR3 reads TGTGCCAGCAGTGACCAGGACCTACTCTCTGGAAACACCATATATTTT. Its protein is CASSDQDLLSGNTIYF.

The genes are TRBV5-5 and TRBJ2-5; 14 nucleotides match TRBD2. The CDR3 is 17 residues long. Losses at the gene ends were 2 bases for V and 5 bases for J; bases not matched to a gene: 8. Per the germline V gene, CDR1 is SGHKS and CDR2 is YYEKEE (reference sequence). The CDR3 spells CASSFVGLAGGMETQYF. The CDR3 DNA reads TGTGCCAGCAGCTTCGTTGGACTAGCGGGGGGCATGGAGACCCAGTACTTC.

This chain uses TRBV20-1 with TRBJ2-1; D unresolved. CDR1 and CDR2 from the germline V gene are DFQATT and SNEGSKA (reference sequence). The CDR3 has 14 residues. Trimming pared 1 base from V and 7 bases from J, leaving 14 bases between. In nucleotides, the CDR3 is TGCAGTGCTAGAGCCGGGCAGGCCAAGAATGAGCAGTTCTTC. Its translation: CSARAGQAKNEQFF.

V usage is TRBV4-2 and J usage is TRBJ2-2, with D tentatively TRBD1 (5 bases). The germline CDR1 and CDR2 sequences are LGHNA and YNFKEQ. CDR3 length: 15 residues. Trimming cost V 4 bases and J 2 bases, with 11 bases left between them. DNA for the CDR3: TGTGCCAGCAGCCTTTTTCAGGGAAACACCGGGGAGCTGTTTTTT. Residues: CASSLFQGNTGELFF.

A single count supports this clonotype. This chain links TRBV2 with TRBJ2-5; TRBD1 agrees at 7 bases. The CDR3 consists of 17 residues. The germline V gene has CDR1 SNHLY and CDR2 FYNNEI. Trimming removed 7 bases from V and 3 bases from J; junction bases left unmatched: 17. The CDR3 here is CASIPWLTGRREETQYF. CDR3 DNA: TGTGCCAGCATCCCATGGTTGACAGGGCGAAGGGAAGAGACCCAGTACTTC.

The chain uses TRBV6-1 and TRBJ1-2; 7 bases are shared with TRBD1. The germline gives CDR1 MNHNS, CDR2 SASEGT. J lost 0 bases, V lost 4 bases, and 5 bases had no gene match. This CDR3 has 15 amino acids. The CDR3 DNA sequence: TGTGCCAGCAGTGGCCCCGGGACAGCTAACTATGGCTACACCTTC. Its protein product is CASSGPGTANYGYTF.

V and J are TRBV5-1 and TRBJ2-5; a possible D gene is TRBD1 (6 bases). Germline loops: CDR1 SGHRS, CDR2 YFSETQ. Trimming removed 6 bases at V and 5 bases at J, with 17 bases between. The CDR3 extends over 14 amino acids. The CDR3 protein is CASTAQGPGETQYF. In DNA form, the CDR3 reads TGCGCCAGCACTGCGCAGGGGCCAGGGGAGACCCAGTACTTC.

This chain joins TRBV7-9 and TRBJ2-1, with 9 positions matching TRBD1. The CDR3 consists of 16 residues. Germline V gene data show CDR1 as SEHNR and CDR2 as FQNEAQ (reference sequence). V trimming: 4 bases; J trimming: 6 bases; junction bases outside the gene matches: 10. Here the CDR3 DNA reads TGTGCCAGCAGCTCTCGGGACAGGGTAAGGTTCAATGAGCAGTTCTTC. This codes for CASSSRDRVRFNEQFF. The full variable domain, completed using reference TRBV7-9 and TRBJ2-1, is DTGVSQNPRHKITKRGQNVTFRCDPISEHNRLYWYRQTLGQGPEFLTYFQNEAQLEKSRLLSDRFSAERPKGSFSTLEIQRTEQGDSAMYLCASSSRDRVRFNEQFFGPGTRLTVL.

This clonotype was seen repeatedly, ten times or more. The chain recombines TRBV4-1 with TRBJ2-5; TRBD1 is a possible D gene (5 bases). The CDR3 runs to 14 residues. Germline V gene sequence: CDR1 MGHRA, CDR2 YSYEKL. V dropped 1 base and J dropped 5 bases, with 11 bases sitting between them. This CDR3 reads CASSQGLGQETQYF. Here the CDR3 DNA reads TGCGCCAGCAGCCAAGGACTGGGGCAGGAGACCCAGTACTTC.

The rearrangement joins TRBV27 to TRBJ2-1; TRBD2 agrees at 10 bases. With 2 bases clipped from V and 7 bases from J, the junction kept 11 bases outside the gene matches. This CDR3 contains 17 residues. CDR1 and CDR2 (germline): MNHEY, SMNVEV (reference sequence). In DNA form, the CDR3 reads TGTGCCAGCAGTTTAAGGAGCGGGGGGGCCTTAAGTAATGAGCAGTTCTTC. As protein: CASSLRSGGALSNEQFF.

V and J are TRBV4-3 and TRBJ1-2; unclear D gene. Germline lookup yields CDR1 LGHNA and CDR2 YSLEER. CDR3 size: 14 residues. Trimming removed 0 bases at V and 5 bases at J, with 10 bases between. CDR3 sequence reads: CASSQDLGQYGYTF. The CDR3 bases are TGCGCCAGCAGCCAAGATCTAGGGCAATATGGCTACACCTTC.

About this clonotype: An end of the junction differs from the germline gene, which may be a read error. The J gene is TRBJ2-7, the V gene TRBV4-1; 7 positions agree with TRBD2. The germline CDR1 and CDR2 sequences are MGHRA and YSYEKL. This CDR3 comprises 16 residues. CDR3 region: CASSQDSAGRSYEQSF. Written as DNA, the CDR3 is TGCGCCAGCAGCCAAGATTCAGCGGGACGGTCCTACGAGCAGTCCTTC.

This clonotype has just a few counts. The chain is built from TRBV7-2 and TRBJ2-7, with a tentative D call TRBD1 (6 bases). Germline CDR1 SGHTA, CDR2 FQGNSA. This CDR3 region has 14 residues. Trimming pared 3 bases from V and 3 bases from J, leaving 12 bases between. The CDR3 protein is CASSLQQGYYEQYF. In DNA, the CDR3 is TGTGCCAGCAGCTTGCAGCAGGGGTACTACGAGCAGTACTTC.

In its sample, this clonotype was seen a few times. The chain joins TRBV7-7 to TRBJ2-1; 7 bases line up with TRBD2. Germline values: CDR1 SSHAT, CDR2 FNYEAQ (reference sequence). The length of the CDR3 is 12 residues. The CDR3 loop reads CAISQRGNEQFF. CDR3 coding DNA: TGTGCTATTTCGCAGCGGGGCAATGAGCAGTTCTTC.

The chain employs TRBV24-1 and TRBJ2-1, with TRBD1 matching over 8 bases. Germline V lookup: CDR1 KGHDR, CDR2 SFDVKD. With V trimmed by 3 bases and J by 10 bases, 16 bases remained unmatched. The CDR3 spans 17 residues. CDR3 DNA: TGTGCCACCAGTGATCCGGGGTCAGGACAGGGTTTTAGGGAGCAGTTCTTC. Translated, it gives CATSDPGSGQGFREQFF.

This clonotype occurred a few times. The chain couples TRBV4-3 to TRBJ2-5; D is tentatively TRBD1 or TRBD2 (5 bases each). V dropped 0 bases and J dropped 2 bases, with 16 bases sitting between them. CDR1 and CDR2 (germline): LGHNA, YSLEER. The CDR3 length is 17 residues. The CDR3 sequence is CASSQDGSGTLQETQYF. CDR3 DNA: TGCGCCAGCAGCCAAGATGGTTCTGGGACCCTACAAGAGACCCAGTACTTC.

A few counts support this clonotype. The chain uses TRBV12-3 or TRBV12-4 and TRBJ2-3, with 8 bases matching TRBD1. The length of the CDR3 is 14 residues. The V gene end was trimmed by 4 bases and the J gene end by 6 bases; junction bases not matched to a gene: 6. CDR3 residues: CASSSDRGPDTQYF. The CDR3 DNA reads TGTGCCAGCAGTTCCGACAGGGGTCCGGATACGCAGTATTTT.

A remark on this clonotype: This may be a read error, as it is one base from a much larger clone. The chain couples TRBV6-2 or TRBV6-3 to TRBJ1-2, with TRBD1 as a possible D gene (5 bases). There are 13 residues in the CDR3. The V gene's germline CDR1 is MNHEY and CDR2 SVGEGT. In nucleotides, the CDR3 is TGTGCCTGCAGATCGACAGCTAACTATGGCTACACCTTC. It translates to CACRSTANYGYTF.

With respect to this clonotype: The germline gene is not matched at one end of the junction; a read error may be the cause. This chain joins TRBV7-8 and TRBJ2-5; D not certain. Per germline, CDR1 SGHVS and CDR2 FQNEAQ. CDR3 length: 14 amino acids. This CDR3 is CASGLVRVSETQYF. Written as DNA, the CDR3 is TGTGCCAGCGGCTTAGTACGCGTGTCCGAGACCCAGTACTTC. The full variable domain, completed using reference TRBV7-8 and TRBJ2-5, is GAGVSQSPRYKVAKRGQDVALRCDPISGHVSLFWYQQALGQGPEFLTYFQNEAQLDKSGLPSDRFFAERPEGSVSTLKIQRTQQEDSAVYLCASGLVRVSETQYFGPGTRLLVL.

This clonotype was seen only a few times. The CDR3: CASSVEGGAADTQYF. The CDR3, as DNA: TGTGCCAGCAGTGTCGAGGGGGGAGCTGCAGATACGCAGTATTTT. The J gene is TRBJ2-3, the V gene TRBV6-1; D assignment may be TRBD1 or TRBD2 (6 bases each). The V end lost 4 bases, the J end lost 4 bases, and 15 bases lay between the germline ends. CDR1 is MNHNS, CDR2 SASEGT, per germline. The CDR3 extends over 15 amino acids.

CDR3 bases: TGCGCCAGCAGCTCCTTACAGGGTACAGATACGCAGTATTTT. This gives the protein CASSSLQGTDTQYF. The chain recombines TRBV5-1 with TRBJ2-3; D perhaps matches TRBD1 (6 bases). The CDR3 contains 14 residues. V was trimmed by 3 bases and J by 3 bases, leaving 11 bases between them. CDR1 SGHRS and CDR2 YFSETQ come from the germline V gene.

This clonotype was counted only a few times. The V and J genes are TRBV27 and TRBJ2-5; 10 nucleotides agree with TRBD2. Trimming cost V 0 bases and J 3 bases; bases outside gene matches: 4. The germline V gene has CDR1 MNHEY and CDR2 SMNVEV (reference sequence). This CDR3 has 16 residues. The CDR3, as DNA: TGTGCCAGCAGTTTATCGGTTAGCGGGGGGAAAGAGACCCAGTACTTC. It translates to CASSLSVSGGKETQYF.

The rearrangement uses TRBV5-1 and TRBJ2-7, with 7 positions matching TRBD1. The CDR3 is 14 amino acids. Germline V gene lookup returns CDR1 SGHRS and CDR2 YFSETQ. With 2 bases clipped from V and 5 bases from J, the junction kept 7 bases outside the gene matches. The CDR3 spells CASSLWTGGNEQYF. DNA for the CDR3: TGCGCCAGCAGCTTATGGACAGGCGGCAACGAGCAGTACTTC. The entire variable domain, with the rest obtained from reference TRBV5-1 and TRBJ2-7, is as follows: KAGVTQTPRYLIKTRGQQVTLSCSPISGHRSVSWYQQTPGQGLQFLFEYFSETQRNKGNFPGRFSGRQFSNSRSEMNVSTLELGDSALYLCASSLWTGGNEQYFGPGTRLTVT.

This clonotype has only a few counts. The chain carries TRBV18 and TRBJ1-1; D is undetermined. CDR1 is KGHSH, CDR2 LQKENI, per germline. The length of the CDR3 is 12 residues. V was shortened by 1 base and J by 5 bases, with 5 bases between the two germline ends. This CDR3 reads CASSPRKTEAFF. CDR3 in DNA: TGTGCCAGCTCACCACGTAAGACTGAAGCTTTCTTT.

In this sample, this clonotype turned up a few times. The genes are TRBV7-9 and TRBJ2-3, with D possibly being TRBD1 (6 bases). The CDR3 length is 14 residues. Deletions cut 5 bases from V and 2 bases from J, with 11 bases between. The V gene's germline CDR1 is SEHNR and CDR2 FQNEAQ (reference sequence). Here the CDR3 reads CASSEGQYTDTQYF. CDR3 coding DNA: TGTGCCAGCAGCGAAGGACAGTACACAGATACGCAGTATTTT.

Ten or more counts support this clonotype. The chain couples TRBV7-2 to TRBJ2-5, with D perhaps TRBD1 or TRBD2 (5 bases each). Between the trimmed V and J ends, which lost 5 bases and 2 bases, there was a span of 9 bases. The germline V gene has CDR1 SGHTA and CDR2 FQGNSA. This CDR3 region has 13 residues. CDR3 sequence reads: CASSRGPQETQYF. For the CDR3, the DNA is TGTGCCAGCAGCCGGGGACCTCAAGAGACCCAGTACTTC. Combining the CDR3 with reference TRBV7-2 and TRBJ2-5 gives the whole variable domain GAGVSQSPSNKVTEKGKDVELRCDPISGHTALYWYRQSLGQGLEFLIYFQGNSAPDKSGLPSDRFSAERTGGSVSTLTIQRTQQEDSAVYLCASSRGPQETQYFGPGTRLLVL.

V gene TRBV7-8 combines with J gene TRBJ2-1, with 7 bases matching TRBD2. Trimming removed 2 bases from V and 6 bases from J; junction bases left unmatched: 4. The CDR3 spans 14 residues. Germline loops: CDR1 SGHVS, CDR2 FQNEAQ. CDR3 coding DNA: TGTGCCAGCAGCTTACGGGCGGGGGTCAATGAGCAGTTCTTC. Translation gives CASSLRAGVNEQFF.